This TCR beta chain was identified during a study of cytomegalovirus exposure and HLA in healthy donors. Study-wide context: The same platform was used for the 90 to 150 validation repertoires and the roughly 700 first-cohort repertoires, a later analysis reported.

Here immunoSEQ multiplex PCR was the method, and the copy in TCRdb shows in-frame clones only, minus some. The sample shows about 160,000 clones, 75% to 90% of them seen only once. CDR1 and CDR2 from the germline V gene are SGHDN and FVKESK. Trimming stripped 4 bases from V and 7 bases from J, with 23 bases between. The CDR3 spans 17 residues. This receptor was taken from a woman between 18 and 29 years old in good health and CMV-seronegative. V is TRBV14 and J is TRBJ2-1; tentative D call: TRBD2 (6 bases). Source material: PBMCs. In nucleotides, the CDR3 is TGTGCCAGCAGCCCCATCCTCTACGCGGGATCGCGGAATGAGCAGTTCTTC. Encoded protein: CASSPILYAGSRNEQFF.